A selection of T cell receptor beta chains follows, all from one sample in a study of beta chain features in type 1 diabetes. Clones were read by immunoSEQ multiplex PCR, and TCRdb kept only the in-frame ones, dropping some. Of 300,000 to 400,000 clones listed, 10% to 15% are singletons. The specimen sequenced was naive CD4+ T cells from blood. The receptors were sampled from a man younger than 30 in good health. The CDR3 runs from the conserved cysteine through the conserved F or W. Each record gives: J gene, clone size, D gene, V gene, CDR3 protein, CDR3 DNA. D genes are given only for firm matches. Some rows mark clone size as missing; the rest say once, few, many or name a class of expanded clone.

J gene: TRBJ2-1; clone size: few; D gene: .; V gene: TRBV5-1; CDR3 protein: CASSLAGTNSYNEQFF; CDR3 DNA: TGCGCCAGCAGCTTGGCCGGCACTAACTCCTACAATGAGCAGTTCTTC
J gene: TRBJ1-3; clone size: .; D gene: .; V gene: TRBV2; CDR3 protein: CASISSGNTIYF; CDR3 DNA: TGTGCCAGCATCTCCTCTGGAAACACCATATATTTT
J gene: TRBJ2-7; clone size: .; D gene: TRBD2; V gene: TRBV11-2; CDR3 protein: CASSLDGRADSQRGPYEQYF; CDR3 DNA: TGTGCCAGCAGCTTAGATGGCCGGGCGGACTCACAGCGGGGTCCCTACGAGCAGTACTTC
J gene: TRBJ2-1; clone size: .; D gene: TRBD2; V gene: TRBV11-2; CDR3 protein: CASSLEGLAASYNEQFF; CDR3 DNA: TGTGCCAGCAGCCTAGAGGGACTAGCGGCCTCCTACAATGAGCAGTTCTTC
J gene: TRBJ1-1; clone size: few; D gene: .; V gene: TRBV18; CDR3 protein: CASSQGQNTEAFF; CDR3 DNA: TGTGCCAGCTCCCAGGGACAAAACACTGAAGCTTTCTTT
J gene: TRBJ2-2; clone size: few; D gene: TRBD1; V gene: TRBV6-5; CDR3 protein: CASYRQGRYTGELFF; CDR3 DNA: TGTGCCAGTTACAGACAGGGACGTTACACCGGGGAGCTGTTTTTT
J gene: TRBJ2-2; clone size: .; D gene: TRBD1; V gene: TRBV23-1; CDR3 protein: CASSPTHGQGSSTGELFF; CDR3 DNA: TGCGCCAGCAGTCCCACCCATGGACAGGGGTCATCGACCGGGGAGCTGTTTTTT
J gene: TRBJ2-1; clone size: few; D gene: TRBD1; V gene: TRBV9; CDR3 protein: CASSAQGQGTLYHNEQFF; CDR3 DNA: TGTGCCAGCAGCGCCCAGGGACAGGGGACCCTGTATCACAATGAGCAGTTCTTC
J gene: TRBJ1-3; clone size: .; D gene: TRBD1; V gene: TRBV15; CDR3 protein: CATSKWTGGSGNTIYF; CDR3 DNA: TGTGCCACCAGCAAGTGGACAGGGGGCAGTGGAAACACCATATATTTT
J gene: TRBJ1-5; clone size: .; D gene: .; V gene: TRBV20-1; CDR3 protein: CSARVDTGAHF; CDR3 DNA: TGCAGTGCTAGAGTTGACACAGGTGCGCATTTT
J gene: TRBJ2-4; clone size: few; D gene: TRBD1; V gene: TRBV9; CDR3 protein: CASSEGQGLAKNIQYF; CDR3 DNA: TGTGCCAGCAGTGAAGGACAGGGGTTAGCCAAAAACATTCAGTACTTC
J gene: TRBJ2-7; clone size: .; D gene: .; V gene: TRBV29-1; CDR3 protein: CSVRGSGEQYF; CDR3 DNA: TGCAGCGTAAGGGGTTCCGGAGAGCAGTACTTC
J gene: TRBJ1-2; clone size: .; D gene: .; V gene: TRBV28; CDR3 protein: CASSLSDRTLGYTF; CDR3 DNA: TGTGCCAGCAGTTTATCTGACAGGACCCTTGGCTACACCTTC
J gene: TRBJ2-4; clone size: few; D gene: TRBD1; V gene: TRBV2; CDR3 protein: CASSDPGQKNIQYF; CDR3 DNA: TGTGCCAGCAGCGACCCGGGACAGAAAAACATTCAGTACTTC
J gene: TRBJ2-2; clone size: .; D gene: TRBD1; V gene: TRBV9; CDR3 protein: CASSVWTGGNRGLGTGELFF; CDR3 DNA: TGTGCCAGCAGCGTATGGACAGGGGGCAACAGGGGGTTGGGCACCGGGGAGCTGTTTTTT
J gene: TRBJ2-1; clone size: few; D gene: TRBD2; V gene: TRBV7-3; CDR3 protein: CASSPRGGGRGSDEQFF; CDR3 DNA: TGTGCCAGCAGCCCCCGGGGGGGCGGGAGAGGGTCGGATGAGCAGTTCTTC
J gene: TRBJ1-1; clone size: few; D gene: .; V gene: TRBV28; CDR3 protein: CASSLAGNTEAFF; CDR3 DNA: TGTGCCAGCAGTTTAGCAGGGAACACTGAAGCTTTCTTT
J gene: TRBJ1-5; clone size: few; D gene: .; V gene: TRBV19; CDR3 protein: CASTKRANGQPQHF; CDR3 DNA: TGTGCCAGTACCAAGCGGGCGAACGGCCAGCCCCAGCATTTT
J gene: TRBJ2-6; clone size: .; D gene: .; V gene: TRBV29-1; CDR3 protein: CSVGPGNSGANVLTF; CDR3 DNA: TGCAGCGTTGGTCCGGGGAACTCTGGGGCCAACGTCCTGACTTTC
J gene: TRBJ2-5; clone size: .; D gene: TRBD2; V gene: TRBV9; CDR3 protein: CASSELAGVRETQYF; CDR3 DNA: TGTGCCAGCAGCGAGCTAGCGGGAGTACGAGAGACCCAGTACTTC
J gene: TRBJ2-7; clone size: few; D gene: .; V gene: TRBV5-1; CDR3 protein: CASSLGPPPGDYEQYF; CDR3 DNA: TGCGCCAGCAGCTTGGGACCGCCCCCGGGGGACTACGAGCAGTACTTC
J gene: TRBJ2-3; clone size: .; D gene: .; V gene: TRBV4-1; CDR3 protein: CASSYRTDTQYF; CDR3 DNA: TGCGCCAGCAGTTATCGCACAGATACGCAGTATTTT
J gene: TRBJ2-4; clone size: .; D gene: TRBD1; V gene: TRBV5-8; CDR3 protein: CASSLGTGVGRGAKNIQYF; CDR3 DNA: TGTGCCAGCAGTCTCGGGACAGGGGTTGGCCGAGGGGCCAAAAACATTCAGTACTTC
J gene: TRBJ1-5; clone size: few; D gene: TRBD1; V gene: TRBV30; CDR3 protein: CAWSGTGRNQPQHF; CDR3 DNA: TGTGCCTGGAGTGGGACAGGGAGAAATCAGCCCCAGCATTTT
J gene: TRBJ2-1; clone size: .; D gene: .; V gene: TRBV7-3; CDR3 protein: CASSPERSRVNEQFF; CDR3 DNA: TGTGCCAGCAGCCCGGAGCGGTCTCGGGTCAATGAGCAGTTCTTC
J gene: TRBJ1-2; clone size: few; D gene: TRBD1; V gene: TRBV11-2; CDR3 protein: CASRGDRLAGYTF; CDR3 DNA: TGTGCCAGCAGGGGGGACAGGCTCGCTGGCTACACCTTC
J gene: TRBJ2-7; clone size: few; D gene: .; V gene: TRBV4-3; CDR3 protein: CASSQTREPTYEQYF; CDR3 DNA: TGCGCCAGCAGCCAAACCAGGGAACCCACCTACGAGCAGTACTTC
J gene: TRBJ1-1; clone size: few; D gene: .; V gene: TRBV9; CDR3 protein: CASSVFRDTEAFF; CDR3 DNA: TGTGCCAGCAGCGTATTCCGGGACACTGAAGCTTTCTTT
J gene: TRBJ1-5; clone size: .; D gene: .; V gene: TRBV5-6; CDR3 protein: CASSSSSSNQPQHF; CDR3 DNA: TGTGCCAGCAGTTCCTCTTCGAGCAATCAGCCCCAGCATTTT
J gene: TRBJ2-5; clone size: .; D gene: .; V gene: TRBV7-2; CDR3 protein: CATAGGNRETQYF; CDR3 DNA: TGTGCCACCGCCGGAGGCAACCGGGAGACCCAGTACTTC
J gene: TRBJ2-1; clone size: .; D gene: TRBD1; V gene: TRBV29-1; CDR3 protein: CSVDTTGGYEQFF; CDR3 DNA: TGCAGCGTTGATACGACAGGGGGCTATGAGCAGTTCTTC
J gene: TRBJ1-5; clone size: .; D gene: .; V gene: TRBV30; CDR3 protein: CAWRQAGSNQPQHF; CDR3 DNA: TGTGCCTGGAGACAGGCCGGGAGCAATCAGCCCCAGCATTTT
J gene: TRBJ1-3; clone size: few; D gene: TRBD1; V gene: TRBV23-1; CDR3 protein: CASSLGGGTGPSGNTIYF; CDR3 DNA: TGCGCCAGCAGTCTGGGAGGCGGGACAGGGCCCTCTGGAAACACCATATATTTT
J gene: TRBJ2-1; clone size: few; D gene: .; V gene: TRBV28; CDR3 protein: CASTDPGPPGDEQFF; CDR3 DNA: TGTGCCAGCACCGATCCGGGACCACCAGGGGATGAGCAGTTCTTC
J gene: TRBJ2-5; clone size: few; D gene: .; V gene: TRBV30; CDR3 protein: CAWSAFLPPQETQYF; CDR3 DNA: TGTGCCTGGAGTGCGTTCCTCCCCCCCCAAGAGACCCAGTACTTC
J gene: TRBJ1-1; clone size: .; D gene: TRBD1; V gene: TRBV30; CDR3 protein: CAWRAPTGATEAFF; CDR3 DNA: TGTGCCTGGAGGGCACCGACAGGGGCCACTGAAGCTTTCTTT
J gene: TRBJ1-4; clone size: few; D gene: .; V gene: TRBV29-1; CDR3 protein: CSVGAGTNEKLFF; CDR3 DNA: TGCAGCGTTGGGGCTGGGACTAATGAAAAACTGTTTTTT
J gene: TRBJ1-3; clone size: few; D gene: .; V gene: TRBV30; CDR3 protein: CAWSVRLSGNTIYF; CDR3 DNA: TGTGCCTGGAGTGTACGGTTGTCTGGAAACACCATATATTTT
J gene: TRBJ2-7; clone size: .; D gene: .; V gene: TRBV5-4; CDR3 protein: CASSLGQSYEQYF; CDR3 DNA: TGTGCCAGCAGCTTGGGACAGTCCTACGAGCAGTACTTC
J gene: TRBJ2-3; clone size: .; D gene: TRBD1; V gene: TRBV9; CDR3 protein: CASSVGPGQGVTDTQYF; CDR3 DNA: TGTGCCAGCAGCGTAGGACCCGGACAGGGGGTAACAGATACGCAGTATTTT
J gene: TRBJ1-2; clone size: .; D gene: .; V gene: TRBV7-2; CDR3 protein: CASSLDGYGYTF; CDR3 DNA: TGTGCCAGCAGCTTAGACGGCTATGGCTACACCTTC
J gene: TRBJ1-1; clone size: few; D gene: .; V gene: TRBV9; CDR3 protein: CASSVEAGSANTEAFF; CDR3 DNA: TGTGCCAGCAGCGTAGAAGCTGGCAGCGCAAACACTGAAGCTTTCTTT
J gene: TRBJ1-5; clone size: .; D gene: .; V gene: TRBV6-6; CDR3 protein: CASSYSGGGGQPQHF; CDR3 DNA: TGTGCCAGCAGTTACTCGGGGGGGGGCGGTCAGCCCCAGCATTTT
J gene: TRBJ1-5; clone size: .; D gene: .; V gene: TRBV7-6; CDR3 protein: CASSLEGGRNQPQHF; CDR3 DNA: TGTGCCAGCAGCTTAGAAGGGGGTCGCAATCAGCCCCAGCATTTT
J gene: TRBJ2-3; clone size: few; D gene: TRBD2; V gene: TRBV7-3; CDR3 protein: CASSATGTSGPDTQYF; CDR3 DNA: TGTGCCAGCAGCGCAACCGGGACTAGCGGACCAGATACGCAGTATTTT
J gene: TRBJ2-7; clone size: few; D gene: TRBD1; V gene: TRBV18; CDR3 protein: CASSPRDSDAYEQYF; CDR3 DNA: TGTGCCAGCTCACCCCGGGACAGTGATGCCTACGAGCAGTACTTC
J gene: TRBJ2-7; clone size: .; D gene: TRBD1; V gene: TRBV30; CDR3 protein: CAWGQGRLYEQYF; CDR3 DNA: TGTGCCTGGGGACAGGGGCGACTTTACGAGCAGTACTTC
J gene: TRBJ2-7; clone size: .; D gene: .; V gene: TRBV5-1; CDR3 protein: CASMRGNSYEQYF; CDR3 DNA: TGCGCCAGCATGAGGGGGAACTCCTACGAGCAGTACTTC
J gene: TRBJ1-5; clone size: .; D gene: .; V gene: TRBV5-4; CDR3 protein: CASRLGVLQHF; CDR3 DNA: TGTGCCAGCAGGCTGGGAGTTCTCCAGCATTTT
J gene: TRBJ2-7; clone size: few; D gene: .; V gene: TRBV7-2; CDR3 protein: CASSFLVSGAYEQYF; CDR3 DNA: TGTGCCAGCAGCTTTTTGGTTAGCGGTGCCTACGAGCAGTACTTC
J gene: TRBJ2-7; clone size: .; D gene: .; V gene: TRBV6-5; CDR3 protein: CASSYSGVYEQYF; CDR3 DNA: TGTGCCAGCAGTTACTCGGGAGTCTACGAGCAGTACTTC
J gene: TRBJ2-6; clone size: .; D gene: TRBD1; V gene: TRBV30; CDR3 protein: CAWTTGSGANVLTF; CDR3 DNA: TGTGCCTGGACGACAGGGTCTGGGGCCAACGTCCTGACTTTC
J gene: TRBJ2-1; clone size: .; D gene: TRBD2; V gene: TRBV7-9; CDR3 protein: CASSALAGGYNEQFF; CDR3 DNA: TGTGCCAGCAGCGCATTAGCGGGGGGTTACAATGAGCAGTTCTTC
J gene: TRBJ1-5; clone size: .; D gene: .; V gene: TRBV7-2; CDR3 protein: CASSSDGLGNQPQHF; CDR3 DNA: TGTGCCAGCAGTAGCGACGGTCTGGGCAATCAGCCCCAGCATTTT
J gene: TRBJ2-3; clone size: few; D gene: TRBD2; V gene: TRBV29-1; CDR3 protein: CSVLGLAGGSDTQYF; CDR3 DNA: TGCAGCGTGCTAGGACTAGCGGGAGGCAGCGATACGCAGTATTTT
J gene: TRBJ2-7; clone size: .; D gene: TRBD1; V gene: TRBV30; CDR3 protein: CAWSAGQGNEQYF; CDR3 DNA: TGTGCCTGGAGTGCAGGACAGGGGAACGAGCAGTACTTC
J gene: TRBJ2-1; clone size: few; D gene: TRBD2; V gene: TRBV5-4; CDR3 protein: CASNNGLAGYNEQFF; CDR3 DNA: TGTGCCAGCAACAACGGACTAGCGGGATACAATGAGCAGTTCTTC
J gene: TRBJ2-1; clone size: few; D gene: TRBD1; V gene: TRBV18; CDR3 protein: CASSPSGQGYEQFF; CDR3 DNA: TGTGCCAGCTCACCATCCGGACAGGGATATGAGCAGTTCTTC
J gene: TRBJ2-2; clone size: .; D gene: TRBD2; V gene: TRBV4-3; CDR3 protein: CASSRGLAGANTGELFF; CDR3 DNA: TGCGCCAGCAGCCGAGGACTAGCGGGGGCGAACACCGGGGAGCTGTTTTTT